This T cell receptor beta chain was observed in a study of technical replicates of blood from several donors. CDR3 length: 12 residues. Germline V gives CDR1 LGHNA, CDR2 YNFKEQ. V lost 1 base, J lost 8 bases, and 6 bases lay in between. The protocol was immunoSEQ multiplex PCR, while the TCRdb copy is restricted to in-frame clones and leaves out a portion. The table has around 69,000 clones, approximately 97% seen once; the top ten hold over 0.2%. This sequence was found in a human donor in good health. Specimen: T cells isolated from PBMCs. The chain uses TRBV4-2 and TRBJ2-1; no firm D call. The CDR3 region is CASSQGRDEQFF. CDR3 sequence (DNA): TGTGCCAGCAGCCAAGGTCGTGATGAGCAGTTCTTC.